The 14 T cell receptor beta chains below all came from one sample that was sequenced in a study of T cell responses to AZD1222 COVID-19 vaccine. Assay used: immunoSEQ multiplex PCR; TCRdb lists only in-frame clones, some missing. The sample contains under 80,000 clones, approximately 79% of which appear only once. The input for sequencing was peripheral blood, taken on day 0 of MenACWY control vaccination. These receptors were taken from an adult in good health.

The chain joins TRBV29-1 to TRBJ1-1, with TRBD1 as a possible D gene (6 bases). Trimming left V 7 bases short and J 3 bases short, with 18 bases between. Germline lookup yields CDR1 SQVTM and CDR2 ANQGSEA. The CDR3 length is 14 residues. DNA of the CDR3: TGCAGCGCCCCTGAAGACAGGCAGGACACTGAAGCTTTCTTT. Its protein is CSAPEDRQDTEAFF.

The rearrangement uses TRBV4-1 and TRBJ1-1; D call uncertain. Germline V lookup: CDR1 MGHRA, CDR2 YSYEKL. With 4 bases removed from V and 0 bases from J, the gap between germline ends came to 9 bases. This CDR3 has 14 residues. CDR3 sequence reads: CASSPGILNTEAFF. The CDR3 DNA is TGCGCCAGCAGCCCTGGAATTTTGAACACTGAAGCTTTCTTT.

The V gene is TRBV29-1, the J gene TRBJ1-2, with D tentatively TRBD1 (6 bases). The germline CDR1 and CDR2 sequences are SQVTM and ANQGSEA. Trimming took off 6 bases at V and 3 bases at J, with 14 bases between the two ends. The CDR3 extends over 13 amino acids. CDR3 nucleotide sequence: TGCAGCGTGGGGACATCTCGCGACTATGGCTACACCTTC. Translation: CSVGTSRDYGYTF.

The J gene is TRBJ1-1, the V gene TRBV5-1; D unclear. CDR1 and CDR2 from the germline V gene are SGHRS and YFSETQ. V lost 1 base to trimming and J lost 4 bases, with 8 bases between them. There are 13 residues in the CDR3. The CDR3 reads CASSLWGGTEAFF. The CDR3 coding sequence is TGCGCCAGCAGCTTGTGGGGAGGCACTGAAGCTTTCTTT.

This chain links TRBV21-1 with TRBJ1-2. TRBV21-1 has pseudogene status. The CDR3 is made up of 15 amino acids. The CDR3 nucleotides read TGTGCCAGCAAATCGAACGGGGGGCTAGGCTATGGCTACACCTTC. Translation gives CASKSNGGLGYGYTF.

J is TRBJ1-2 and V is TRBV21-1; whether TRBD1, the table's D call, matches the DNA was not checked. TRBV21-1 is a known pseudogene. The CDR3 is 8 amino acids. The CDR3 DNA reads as TGTGCCAGCAGCCACTACACCTTC. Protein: CASSHYTF.

CDR3 coding DNA: TGTGCCAGCAGCGCCGGGACAAACATAAACAGGGAGCTGTTTTTT. This translates into CASSAGTNINRELFF. The chain has TRBV4-2 and TRBJ2-2; D perhaps matches TRBD1 (6 bases). This CDR3 contains 15 residues. Germline CDR1 reads LGHNA; CDR2 reads YNFKEQ. Trimming shortened V by 5 bases and J by 9 bases, and 19 bases separated the two germline ends.

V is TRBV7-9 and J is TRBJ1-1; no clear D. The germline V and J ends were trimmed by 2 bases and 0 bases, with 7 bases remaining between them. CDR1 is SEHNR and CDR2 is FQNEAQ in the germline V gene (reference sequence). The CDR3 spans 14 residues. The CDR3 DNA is TGTGCCAGCAGCTTACTTGGGGTGAACACTGAAGCTTTCTTT. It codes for CASSLLGVNTEAFF.

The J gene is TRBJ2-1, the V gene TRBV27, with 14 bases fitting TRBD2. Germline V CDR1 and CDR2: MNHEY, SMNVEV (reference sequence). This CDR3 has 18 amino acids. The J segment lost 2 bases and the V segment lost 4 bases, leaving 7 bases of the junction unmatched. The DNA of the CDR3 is TGTGCCAGCAGTTCAAAACTGACTAGCGGGAGGGCCTACAATGAGCAGTTCTTC. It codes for CASSSKLTSGRAYNEQFF.

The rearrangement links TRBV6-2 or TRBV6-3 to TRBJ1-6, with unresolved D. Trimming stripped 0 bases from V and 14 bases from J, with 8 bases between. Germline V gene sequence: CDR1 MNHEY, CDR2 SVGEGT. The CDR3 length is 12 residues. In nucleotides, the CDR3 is TGTGCCAGCAGTTACTCGAGCGTGGCCCTCCACTTT. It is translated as CASSYSSVALHF.

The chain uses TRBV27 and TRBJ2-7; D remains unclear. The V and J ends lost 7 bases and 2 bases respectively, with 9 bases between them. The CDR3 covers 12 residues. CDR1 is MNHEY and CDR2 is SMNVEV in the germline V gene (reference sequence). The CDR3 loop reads CASIIWAYEQYF. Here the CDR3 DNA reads TGTGCCAGCATAATATGGGCCTACGAGCAGTACTTC.

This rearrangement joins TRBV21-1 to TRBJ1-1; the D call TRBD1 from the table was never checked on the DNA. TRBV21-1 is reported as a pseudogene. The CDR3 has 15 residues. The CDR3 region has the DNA TGTGCCAGCAGCATCCTACCTGACAGTCGTTTCGAAGCTTTCTTT. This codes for CASSILPDSRFEAFF.

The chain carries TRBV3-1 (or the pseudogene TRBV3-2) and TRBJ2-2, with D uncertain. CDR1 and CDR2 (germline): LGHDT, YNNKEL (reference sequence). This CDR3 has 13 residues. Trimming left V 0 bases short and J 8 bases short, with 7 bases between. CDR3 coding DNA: TGTGCCAGCAGCCAAGATACGGTAGGGGAGCTGTTTTTT. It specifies CASSQDTVGELFF.

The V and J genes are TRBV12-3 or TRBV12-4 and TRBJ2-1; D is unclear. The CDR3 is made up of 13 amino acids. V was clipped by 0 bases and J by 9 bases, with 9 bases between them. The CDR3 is CASSLAVLGEQFF. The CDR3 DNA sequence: TGTGCCAGCAGTTTAGCGGTCTTGGGTGAGCAGTTCTTC.